These 20 T cell receptor beta chains came from one sample sequenced in a study of T cells in Graves' hyperthyroidism and ophthalmopathy. TCR beta CDR3 regions were amplified from RNA. HTBI primers drove first-round RT-PCR of the TCR CDR3. TCRdb recomputed calls from the multiplex PCR reads with MiXCR, one row per CDR3 protein. The data hold hundreds of thousands of distinct CDR3 sequences, with roughly 40% observed a single time. The sequencing input was blood. The receptors shown here come from a young man with Graves' hyperthyroidism.

About this clonotype itself: A read error may explain this, as a much larger clone is one base away. Given the absence of the conserved phenylalanine or tryptophan at the CDR3 end, a read error is likely. The chain recombines TRBV19 with TRBJ1-1; 7 nucleotides match TRBD1. Germline lookup yields CDR1 LNHDA and CDR2 SQIVND (reference sequence). The CDR3 consists of 15 residues. Trimming at V came to 6 bases and at J to 1 base, leaving 8 bases not matched to a gene. DNA for the CDR3: TGTGCCAGTAGGCCCACAGGGGCCTCGAACACTGAAGCTTTCCTT. Protein product: CASRPTGASNTEAFL.

The CDR3 spells CSVELGPDYEQYF. In DNA, the CDR3 is TGCAGCGTTGAATTGGGGCCGGACTACGAGCAGTACTTC. The chain is built from TRBV29-1 and TRBJ2-7; D may be TRBD1 (5 bases). The CDR3 spans 13 residues. Deletions cut 2 bases from V and 3 bases from J, with 11 bases between. CDR1 is SQVTM and CDR2 is ANQGSEA in the germline V gene.

This clonotype occurred many times. V is TRBV19 and J is TRBJ1-1; 7 bases are a match to TRBD1. Trimming cost V 6 bases and J 5 bases; bases outside gene matches: 6. Per the germline V gene, CDR1 is LNHDA and CDR2 is SQIVND (reference sequence). The CDR3 runs 13 residues. CDR3 DNA: TGTGCCAGTAGGTCACCACAGGGGACTGAAGCTTTCTTT. Its protein product is CASRSPQGTEAFF.

The gene calls are TRBV3-1 and TRBJ1-2; the D gene is possibly TRBD1 (5 bases). CDR1 is LGHDT and CDR2 is YNNKEL in the germline V gene (reference sequence). This CDR3 region has 13 residues. V was clipped by 4 bases and J by 8 bases, with 14 bases between them. The CDR3 sequence is CASSPADRGGYTF. CDR3 in DNA: TGTGCCAGCAGCCCAGCGGATAGGGGAGGCTACACCTTC. The whole variable domain, remainder taken from reference TRBV3-1 and TRBJ1-2, is DTAVSQTPKYLVTQMGNDKSIKCEQNLGHDTMYWYKQDSKKFLKIMFSYNNKELIINETVPNRFSPKSPDKAHLNLHINSLELGDSAVYFCASSPADRGGYTFGSGTRLTVV.

This sequence joins TRBV15 and TRBJ2-2, with 10 bases aligning to TRBD1. Trimming removed 1 base from V and 6 bases from J; junction bases left unmatched: 5. This CDR3 has 16 amino acids. The germline gives CDR1 LNHNV, CDR2 YYDKDF (reference sequence). CDR3: CATSRGGQGVSGELFF. In DNA form, the CDR3 reads TGTGCCACCAGCAGAGGAGGACAGGGGGTTTCCGGGGAGCTGTTTTTT.

This clonotype was observed a single time. The DNA of the CDR3 is TGTGCCAGCAGCTTAGATATGTGGAGCGGATCGCTATCCTACGAGCAGTACTTC. It translates to CASSLDMWSGSLSYEQYF. The rearrangement links TRBV11-2 to TRBJ2-7, with TRBD2 as a possible D gene (5 bases). CDR3 length: 18 residues. In germline, CDR1 is SGHAT, CDR2 FQNNGV. Between the trimmed V and J ends, which lost 0 bases and 1 base, there was a span of 19 bases. The full variable domain, rest sourced from reference TRBV11-2 and TRBJ2-7, is EAGVAQSPRYKIIEKRQSVAFWCNPISGHATLYWYQQILGQGPKLLIQFQNNGVVDDSQLPKDRFSAERLKGVDSTLKIQPAKLEDSAVYLCASSLDMWSGSLSYEQYFGPGTRLTVT.

The chain couples TRBV7-9 to TRBJ1-1; the D gene is possibly TRBD1 (5 bases). The CDR3 runs 16 residues. Germline V CDR1 and CDR2: SEHNR, FQNEAQ (reference sequence). Trimming shortened V by 6 bases and J by 2 bases, and 19 bases separated the two germline ends. The CDR3 spells CASSARRGDPNTEAFF. CDR3 sequence (DNA): TGTGCCAGCAGTGCTAGGAGGGGTGATCCAAACACTGAAGCTTTCTTT.

The chain links TRBV14 to TRBJ2-7; 9 nucleotides agree with TRBD2. J lost 3 bases, V lost 4 bases, and 7 bases had no gene match. CDR1 and CDR2 (germline): SGHDN, FVKESK. The CDR3 is 15 residues long. The CDR3 sequence: CASSPQLAGLYEQYF. DNA of the CDR3: TGTGCCAGCAGCCCCCAACTAGCGGGCCTCTACGAGCAGTACTTC.

The chain has TRBV19 and TRBJ2-7; 11 bases map to TRBD2. After removal of 3 bases from V and 9 bases from J, the junction contained 10 bases not matched to a gene. The CDR3 sequence is 15 residues long. Germline values: CDR1 LNHDA, CDR2 SQIVND (reference sequence). CDR3 loop: CASSILAGGSAGQYF. The CDR3 nucleotides are TGTGCCAGTAGTATCCTAGCGGGAGGCTCTGCCGGGCAGTACTTC.

This clonotype was seen a few times. Since a much larger clone is just one base distant, this may be a read error. The rearrangement links TRBV12-3 or TRBV12-4 to TRBJ1-5; 9 nucleotides line up with TRBD1. This CDR3 is built from 13 residues. Trimming removed 7 bases from V and 6 bases from J; junction bases left unmatched: 4. The CDR3 sequence is CASNTGGGQPQHF. CDR3 DNA: TGTGCCAGCAACACAGGGGGCGGTCAGCCCCAGCATTTT.

This clonotype was picked up one time. CDR3 DNA: TGTGCCACCAGCAGCCCGGGACAGGGGGCCTATCAGCCCCAGCATTTT. Its protein product is CATSSPGQGAYQPQHF. J is TRBJ1-5 and V is TRBV15; 12 bases are a match to TRBD1. Trimming at V came to 3 bases and at J to 5 bases, leaving 5 bases not matched to a gene. Germline CDR1 and CDR2: LNHNV and YYDKDF (reference sequence). This CDR3 has 16 residues.

In its sample, this clonotype was seen many times. The V call is TRBV7-9, the J call TRBJ2-7; TRBD1 is a possible D gene (5 bases). Deletions cut 3 bases from V and 0 bases from J, with 6 bases between. Germline lookup yields CDR1 SEHNR and CDR2 FQNEAQ (reference sequence). The CDR3 runs to 13 residues. CDR3 in amino acids: CASSLDTSYEQYF. The DNA of the CDR3 is TGTGCCAGCAGCTTGGACACCTCCTACGAGCAGTACTTC.

The CDR3 DNA sequence: TGTGCCAGCGGACGTCCCGGATCAGATACGCAGTATTTT. Amino acid sequence: CASGRPGSDTQYF. The chain uses TRBV2 and TRBJ2-3; D unresolved. Deletions cut 8 bases from V and 4 bases from J, with 13 bases between. The CDR3 loop spans 13 amino acids. Germline CDR1 SNHLY, CDR2 FYNNEI.

This chain links TRBV10-3 with TRBJ2-5; TRBD1 matches at 9 bases. The CDR3 sequence is 13 residues long. V lost 10 bases to trimming and J lost 3 bases; unmatched junction nucleotides: 6. In germline, CDR1 is ENHRY, CDR2 SYGVKD. The CDR3 loop reads CASKGTGKETQYF. The CDR3 DNA is TGTGCCAGCAAAGGGACAGGGAAAGAGACCCAGTACTTC.

This clonotype was seen ten or more times. The rearrangement joins TRBV14 to TRBJ1-2; a weak D match, TRBD1 (5 bases). CDR1 is SGHDN and CDR2 is FVKESK in the germline V gene. The CDR3 runs to 13 residues. V gave up 3 bases and J gave up 6 bases, with 11 bases separating them. CDR3: CASSHWGGHGYTF. The CDR3, as DNA: TGTGCCAGCAGCCATTGGGGGGGTCATGGCTACACCTTC.

This chain uses TRBV7-2 with TRBJ1-1; the D is unclear. CDR3 length: 13 amino acids. V was trimmed by 4 bases and J by 7 bases, leaving 13 bases between them. Germline CDR1 and CDR2: SGHTA and FQGNSA. Written as DNA, the CDR3 is TGTGCCAGCAGCTCCCGGGGAAGATATGAAGCTTTCTTT. It specifies CASSSRGRYEAFF.

This clonotype was found many times. The rearrangement links TRBV2 to TRBJ2-5, with 9 bases fitting TRBD2. V lost 5 bases and J lost 6; bases outside the gene matches: 13. Germline V gene sequence: CDR1 SNHLY, CDR2 FYNNEI. This CDR3 spans 16 amino acids. The CDR3 DNA is TGTGCCAGCAGTCTCCAGAGGGAGCGGGGGGCAAAGACCCAGTACTTC. Encoded protein: CASSLQRERGAKTQYF.

V is TRBV7-3 and J is TRBJ2-5; 8 bases align to TRBD1. Germline V lookup: CDR1 SGHTA, CDR2 FQGTGA. Germline trimming cut 5 bases from V and 5 bases from J; bases unmatched to any gene: 10. This CDR3 has 15 amino acids. This CDR3 is CASSATGGDRETQYF. DNA for the CDR3: TGTGCCAGCAGCGCAACAGGGGGTGATCGCGAGACCCAGTACTTC.

The chain uses TRBV5-1 and TRBJ2-2, with 10 positions matching TRBD2. Germline trimming cut 0 bases from V and 5 bases from J; bases unmatched to any gene: 10. Germline V gene data show CDR1 as SGHRS and CDR2 as YFSETQ. CDR3 length: 18 residues. CDR3 in amino acids: CASSLDLLSSGRTGELFF. The CDR3 region has the DNA TGCGCCAGCAGCTTGGACCTCCTGAGTAGCGGGAGGACCGGGGAGCTGTTTTTT.

The genes are TRBV4-1 and TRBJ1-2; possible D gene TRBD1, 5 bases. The CDR3 runs 15 residues. V was pared by 3 bases and J by 0 bases, with 11 bases between. Germline loops: CDR1 MGHRA, CDR2 YSYEKL. For the CDR3, the DNA is TGCGCCAGCAGCCACGGTAGACAGCCTAACTATGGCTACACCTTC. It yields the protein CASSHGRQPNYGYTF.